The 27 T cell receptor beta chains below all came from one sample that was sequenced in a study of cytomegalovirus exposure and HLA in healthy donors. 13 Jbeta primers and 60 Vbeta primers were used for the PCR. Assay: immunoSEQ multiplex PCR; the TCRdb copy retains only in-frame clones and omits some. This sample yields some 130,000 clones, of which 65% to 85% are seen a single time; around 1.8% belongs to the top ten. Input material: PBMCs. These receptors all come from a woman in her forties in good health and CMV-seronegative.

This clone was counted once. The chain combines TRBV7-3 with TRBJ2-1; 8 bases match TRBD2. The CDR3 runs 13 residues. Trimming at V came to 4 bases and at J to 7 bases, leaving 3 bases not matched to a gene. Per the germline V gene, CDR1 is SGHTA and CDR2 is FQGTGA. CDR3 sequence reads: CASSYSGVNEQFF. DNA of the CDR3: TGTGCCAGCAGCTATAGCGGGGTAAATGAGCAGTTCTTC.

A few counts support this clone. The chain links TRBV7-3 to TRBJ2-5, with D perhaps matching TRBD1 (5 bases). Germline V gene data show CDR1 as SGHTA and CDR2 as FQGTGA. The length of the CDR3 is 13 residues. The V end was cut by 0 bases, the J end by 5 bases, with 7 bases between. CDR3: CASSLTGAETQYF. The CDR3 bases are TGTGCCAGCAGCTTAACAGGGGCCGAGACCCAGTACTTC.

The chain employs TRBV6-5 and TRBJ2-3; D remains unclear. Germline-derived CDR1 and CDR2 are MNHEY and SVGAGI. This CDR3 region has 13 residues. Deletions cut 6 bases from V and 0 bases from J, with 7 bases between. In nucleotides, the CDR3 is TGTGCCAGCAGCCCGCTAAGCACAGATACGCAGTATTTT. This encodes CASSPLSTDTQYF.

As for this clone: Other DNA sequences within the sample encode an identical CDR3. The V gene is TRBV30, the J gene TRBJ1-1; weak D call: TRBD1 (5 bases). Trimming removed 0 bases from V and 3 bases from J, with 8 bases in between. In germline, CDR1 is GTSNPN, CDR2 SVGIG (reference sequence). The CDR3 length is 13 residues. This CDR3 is CAWSVQADTEAFF. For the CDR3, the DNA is TGTGCCTGGAGTGTACAGGCGGACACTGAAGCTTTCTTT.

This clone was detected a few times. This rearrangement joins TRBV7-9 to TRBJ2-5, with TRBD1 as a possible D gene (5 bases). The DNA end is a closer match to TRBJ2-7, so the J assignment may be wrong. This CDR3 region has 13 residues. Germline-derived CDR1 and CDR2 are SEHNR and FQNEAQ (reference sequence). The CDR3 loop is CAAGQGRSYEQYF. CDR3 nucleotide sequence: TGTGCCGCAGGTCAGGGCAGATCCTACGAGCAGTACTTC.

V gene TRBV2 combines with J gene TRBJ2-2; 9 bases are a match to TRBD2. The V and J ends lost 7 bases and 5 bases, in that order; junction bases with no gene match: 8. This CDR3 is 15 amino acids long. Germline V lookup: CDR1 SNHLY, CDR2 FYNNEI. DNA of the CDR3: TGTGCCAGCACCCCAGGGCTAGCGGGAACCGGGGAGCTGTTTTTT. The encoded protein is CASTPGLAGTGELFF.

As DNA, the CDR3 is TGTGCCAGCAGTTCCGGGGGTCCCCGAGACGAGCAGTACTTC. Its protein is CASSSGGPRDEQYF. This sequence joins TRBV28 and TRBJ2-7, with D possibly being TRBD2 (6 bases). CDR3 length equals 14 residues. V lost 4 bases, J lost 5 bases, and 15 bases lay in between. Per germline, CDR1 MDHEN and CDR2 SYDVKM.

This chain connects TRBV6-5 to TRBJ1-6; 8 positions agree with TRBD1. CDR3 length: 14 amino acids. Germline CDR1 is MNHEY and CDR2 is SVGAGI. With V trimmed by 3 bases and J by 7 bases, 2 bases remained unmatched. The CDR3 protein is CASSYTGGNSPLHF. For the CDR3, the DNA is TGTGCCAGCAGTTATACAGGGGGAAATTCACCCCTCCACTTT.

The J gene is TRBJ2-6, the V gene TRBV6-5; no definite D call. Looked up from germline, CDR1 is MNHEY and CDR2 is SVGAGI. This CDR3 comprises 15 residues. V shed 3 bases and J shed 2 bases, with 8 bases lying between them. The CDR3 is CASSYPGPGANVLTF. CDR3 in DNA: TGTGCCAGCAGTTATCCGGGTCCTGGGGCCAACGTCCTGACTTTC.

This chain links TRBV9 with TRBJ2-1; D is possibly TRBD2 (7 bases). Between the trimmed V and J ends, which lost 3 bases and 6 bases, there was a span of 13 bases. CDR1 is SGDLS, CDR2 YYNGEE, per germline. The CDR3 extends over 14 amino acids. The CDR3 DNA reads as TGTGCCAGCAGCGGGGTAGGGGGGGCCAATGAGCAGTTCTTC. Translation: CASSGVGGANEQFF.

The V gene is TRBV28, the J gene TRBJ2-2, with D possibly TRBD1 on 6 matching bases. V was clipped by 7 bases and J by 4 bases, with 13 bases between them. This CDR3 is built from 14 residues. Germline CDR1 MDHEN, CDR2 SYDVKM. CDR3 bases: TGTGCCAGCAATTACAGGGTCAGCACCGGGGAGCTGTTTTTT. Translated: CASNYRVSTGELFF.

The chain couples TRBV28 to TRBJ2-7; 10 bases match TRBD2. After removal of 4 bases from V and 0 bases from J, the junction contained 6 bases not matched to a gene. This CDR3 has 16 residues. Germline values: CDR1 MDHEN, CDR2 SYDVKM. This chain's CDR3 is CASSSPSSGSSYEQYF. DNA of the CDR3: TGTGCCAGCAGTTCCCCCTCTAGCGGGAGCTCCTACGAGCAGTACTTC.

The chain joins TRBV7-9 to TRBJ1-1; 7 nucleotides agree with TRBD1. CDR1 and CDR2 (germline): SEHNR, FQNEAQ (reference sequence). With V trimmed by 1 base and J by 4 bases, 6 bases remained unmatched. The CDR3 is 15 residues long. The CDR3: CASSLETGVVTEAFF. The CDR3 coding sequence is TGTGCCAGCAGCTTAGAAACAGGGGTGGTCACTGAAGCTTTCTTT.

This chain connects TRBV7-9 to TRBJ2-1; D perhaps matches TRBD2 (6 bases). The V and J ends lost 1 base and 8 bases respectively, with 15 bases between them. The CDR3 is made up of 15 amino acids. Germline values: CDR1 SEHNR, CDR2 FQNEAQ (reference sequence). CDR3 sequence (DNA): TGTGCCAGCAGCTTAGTAGCGGCCCCAAGCGATGAGCAGTTCTTC. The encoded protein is CASSLVAAPSDEQFF.

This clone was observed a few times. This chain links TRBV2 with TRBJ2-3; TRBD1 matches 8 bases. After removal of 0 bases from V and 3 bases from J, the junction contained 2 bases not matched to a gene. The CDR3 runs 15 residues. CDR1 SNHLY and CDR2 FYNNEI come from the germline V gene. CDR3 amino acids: CASSEAGDRTDTQYF. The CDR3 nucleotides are TGTGCCAGCAGTGAAGCTGGGGACAGGACAGATACGCAGTATTTT. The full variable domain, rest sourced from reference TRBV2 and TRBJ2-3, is EPEVTQTPSHQVTQMGQEVILRCVPISNHLYFYWYRQILGQKVEFLVSFYNNEISEKSEIFDDQFSVERPDGSNFTLKIRSTKLEDSAMYFCASSEAGDRTDTQYFGPGTRLTVL.

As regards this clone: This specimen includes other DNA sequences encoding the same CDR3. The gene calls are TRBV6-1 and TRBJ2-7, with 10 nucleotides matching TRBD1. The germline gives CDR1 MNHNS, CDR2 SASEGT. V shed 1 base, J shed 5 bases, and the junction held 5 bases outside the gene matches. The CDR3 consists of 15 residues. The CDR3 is CASSEVPGQGNEQYF. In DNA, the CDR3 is TGTGCCAGCAGTGAAGTCCCGGGACAGGGGAACGAGCAGTACTTC.

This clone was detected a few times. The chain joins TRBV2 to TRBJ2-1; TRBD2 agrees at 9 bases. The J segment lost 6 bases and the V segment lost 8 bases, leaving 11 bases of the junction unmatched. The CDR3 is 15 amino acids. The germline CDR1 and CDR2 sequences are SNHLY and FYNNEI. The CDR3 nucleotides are TGTGCCAGCGATCGATTAGCGGGGGCTCTCAATGAGCAGTTCTTC. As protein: CASDRLAGALNEQFF.

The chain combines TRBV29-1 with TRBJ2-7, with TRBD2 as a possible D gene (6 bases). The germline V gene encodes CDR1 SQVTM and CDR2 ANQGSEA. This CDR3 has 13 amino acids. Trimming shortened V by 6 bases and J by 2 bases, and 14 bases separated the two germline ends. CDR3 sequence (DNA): TGCAGCGTGGGGGGTATACTAACCTACGAGCAGTACTTC. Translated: CSVGGILTYEQYF.

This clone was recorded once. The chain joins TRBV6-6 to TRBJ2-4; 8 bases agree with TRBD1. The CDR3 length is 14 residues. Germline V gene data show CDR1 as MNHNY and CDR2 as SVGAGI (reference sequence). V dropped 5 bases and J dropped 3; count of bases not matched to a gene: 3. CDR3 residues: CASSPGTGKNIQYF. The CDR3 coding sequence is TGTGCCAGCAGTCCCGGGACAGGCAAAAACATTCAGTACTTC.

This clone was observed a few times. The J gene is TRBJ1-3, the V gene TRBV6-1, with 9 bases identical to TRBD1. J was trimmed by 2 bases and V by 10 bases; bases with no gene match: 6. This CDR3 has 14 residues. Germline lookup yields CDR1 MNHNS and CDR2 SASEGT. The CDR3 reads CAIKDRGAGNTIYF. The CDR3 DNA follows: TGTGCCATCAAGGACAGGGGTGCTGGAAACACCATATATTTT.

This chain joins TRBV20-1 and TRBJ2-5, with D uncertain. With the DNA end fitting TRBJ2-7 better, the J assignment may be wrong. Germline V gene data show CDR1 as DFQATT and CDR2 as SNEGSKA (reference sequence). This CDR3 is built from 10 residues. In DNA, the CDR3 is TGCAGTGCTAGGAGCTACGAGCAGTACTTC. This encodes CSARSYEQYF.

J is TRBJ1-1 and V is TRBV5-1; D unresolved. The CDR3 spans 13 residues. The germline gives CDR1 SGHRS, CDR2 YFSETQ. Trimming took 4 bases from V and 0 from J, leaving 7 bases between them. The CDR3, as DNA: TGCGCCAGCAGCCTAAAGATGAACACTGAAGCTTTCTTT. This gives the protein CASSLKMNTEAFF.

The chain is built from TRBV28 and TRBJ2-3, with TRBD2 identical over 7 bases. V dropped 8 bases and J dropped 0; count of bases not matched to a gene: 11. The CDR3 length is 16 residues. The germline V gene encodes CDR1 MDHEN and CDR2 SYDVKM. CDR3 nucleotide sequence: TGTGCCAGCCCACCTGGGACTACTACTAGCACAGATACGCAGTATTTT. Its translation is CASPPGTTTSTDTQYF.

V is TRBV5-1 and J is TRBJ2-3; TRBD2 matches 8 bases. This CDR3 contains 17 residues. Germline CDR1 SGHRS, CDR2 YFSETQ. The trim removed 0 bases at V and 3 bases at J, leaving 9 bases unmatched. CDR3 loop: CASSLATGGPTTDTQYF. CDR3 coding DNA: TGCGCCAGCAGCTTGGCCACGGGGGGGCCAACAACAGATACGCAGTATTTT.

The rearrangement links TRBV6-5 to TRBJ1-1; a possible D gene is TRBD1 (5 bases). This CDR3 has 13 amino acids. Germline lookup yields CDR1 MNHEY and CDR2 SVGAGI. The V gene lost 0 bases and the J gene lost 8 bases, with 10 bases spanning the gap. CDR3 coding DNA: TGTGCCAGCAGTTACTCCAGGACAAAAGAAGCTTTCTTT. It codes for CASSYSRTKEAFF.

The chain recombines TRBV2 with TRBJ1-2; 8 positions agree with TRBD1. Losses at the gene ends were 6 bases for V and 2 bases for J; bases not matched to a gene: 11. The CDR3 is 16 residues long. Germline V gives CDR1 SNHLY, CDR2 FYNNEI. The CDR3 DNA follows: TGTGCCAGCAGAGGGCAGGGGGCGCTTAGGAACTATGGCTACACCTTC. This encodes CASRGQGALRNYGYTF.

The DNA for the CDR3 is TGCAGCGTTGAATCAGGGGGGAATGGCTACACCTTC. As protein: CSVESGGNGYTF. The J gene is TRBJ1-2, the V gene TRBV29-1; 7 bases are shared with TRBD1. The germline CDR1 and CDR2 sequences are SQVTM and ANQGSEA. The CDR3 loop spans 12 amino acids. Trimming removed 2 bases from V and 6 bases from J; junction bases left unmatched: 3.